What follows is one TCR beta chain and its context. Since a much larger clone is just one base distant, this may be a read error. The data were taken from a study of T cells in Graves' hyperthyroidism and ophthalmopathy. For the study at large: Peripheral blood was taken when the disease was first diagnosed, before any treatment began.

Amplification of TCR beta CDR3 regions was performed using RNA transcripts as template. A first-round RT-PCR of the TCR CDR3 used the HTBI primer set. TCRdb re-called the multiplex PCR reads through MiXCR, storing one row per CDR3 protein. The profile shows hundreds of thousands of distinct CDR3 sequences, roughly an eighth of them singletons. CDR1 is LNHNV and CDR2 is YYDKDF in the germline V gene (reference sequence). Trimming shortened V by 4 bases and J by 3 bases, and 19 bases separated the two germline ends. CDR3 length: 17 amino acids. The receptor's source is a woman aged 40 to 49 with Graves' ophthalmopathy. The chain couples TRBV15 to TRBJ2-1; D gene ambiguous. Sequenced input: blood. The CDR3 bases are TGTGCCACCAGCACACCGGGTCTTTTGTTCCTCTACAATGAGCAGTTCTTC. Translated: CATSTPGLLFLYNEQFF.